The present TCR beta chain was sequenced within a study of CD8 T cells in Susac syndrome. Study details: When their blood was taken, patients with Susac syndrome were therapy-naive, taking corticosteroids, or taking intravenous immunoglobulin alone. Study-level results: TCR sequencing and HLA analysis covered a relatively small number of individuals. The authors found no clonal expansion in Susac syndrome CD4+ T cell repertoires.

In the case of this clonotype: The antigen remains unidentified.

This CDR3 is built from 12 residues. V shed 7 bases and J shed 4 bases, with 13 bases lying between them. The V gene's germline CDR1 is DFQATT and CDR2 SNEGSKA (reference sequence). An amount of RNA that ranged from about 0.45 to 1 ug was reverse transcribed with random hexamers. TCRdb fed the immunoSEQ multiplex PCR reads into MiXCR, producing one record per CDR3 protein. This table holds about 120,000 distinct CDR3 sequences, over 90% found once. Sequencing was carried out using CD4+ T cells from PBMCs. This clonotype originated in a human donor with Susac syndrome. The genes are TRBV20-1 and TRBJ1-2; tentative D call: TRBD1 (6 bases). This chain's CDR3 is CSVGASPYGYTF. CDR3 nucleotide sequence: TGCAGTGTGGGGGCTTCCCCCTATGGCTACACCTTC.